The clone carrying this T cell receptor (beta chain) is a singleton in its sample. In the PCR, 60 Vbeta and 13 Jbeta primers were used. Assay: immunoSEQ multiplex PCR; the TCRdb copy retains only in-frame clones and omits some. The sample lists about 130,000 clones; over 75% were seen once. This entry belongs to a study of cytomegalovirus exposure and HLA in healthy donors. Study information: Unique TCRs from HLA-typed donors, 80 million to 100 million of them, were held in an early data release.

Germline trimming cut 0 bases from V and 3 bases from J; bases unmatched to any gene: 7. CDR1 and CDR2 (germline): LGHNA, YNFKEQ. The length of the CDR3 is 17 residues. This rearrangement joins TRBV4-2 to TRBJ2-1; 8 positions agree with TRBD2. Input material: PBMCs. The receptor's source is a boy aged 5 to 17 in good health and CMV-seronegative. This CDR3 reads CASSQELSGALYNEQFF. CDR3 sequence (DNA): TGTGCCAGCAGCCAAGAGCTTAGCGGGGCACTCTACAATGAGCAGTTCTTC.